Reported below is one T cell receptor beta chain. The record originates from a study of blood T cell repertoires in COVID-19. Trimming shortened V by 9 bases and J by 2 bases, and 17 bases separated the two germline ends. Per germline, CDR1 MGHRA and CDR2 YSYEKL. The CDR3 loop spans 14 amino acids. Measured with immunoSEQ multiplex PCR; TCRdb has only the in-frame clones, and not every one. The sample yields about 140,000 clones, around four fifths seen once. This chain uses TRBV4-1 with TRBJ2-7; D is possibly TRBD1 (6 bases). Sample: PBMCs or T cells enriched from blood (not recorded which). This sequence was found in a woman aged 40 to 49 who had recovered from COVID-19. DNA for the CDR3: TGCGCCAGTAAACCCGGGACATCGACCTACGAGCAGTACTTC. Amino acids: CASKPGTSTYEQYF.